This TCR beta chain was captured by sequencing in a study of spatial heterogeneity in lung cancer. In germline, CDR1 is MDHEN, CDR2 SYDVKM. Trimming took off 5 bases at V and 4 bases at J, with 12 bases between the two ends. The CDR3 loop spans 14 amino acids. TCRdb called the 5' RACE reads again in MiXCR, with one record for every CDR3 protein. The table records under 25,000 distinct CDR3 sequences, approximately 6.6% of them present only once. The time point denotes: sample taken at primary tumor resection. In each case, whole RNA from tumor, nontumor lung or frozen PBMC was sequenced unsorted. Many counts were recorded for this clonotype.

The material was PBMCs, obtained at surgery. The clonotype originates from a male donor with early-stage non-small cell lung cancer. The chain is built from TRBV28 and TRBJ2-4; a possible D gene is TRBD2 (6 bases). CDR3 region: CASSPSGVKNIQYF. The CDR3, as DNA: TGTGCCAGCAGTCCGTCGGGGGTAAAAAACATTCAGTACTTC.